This T cell receptor (beta chain) was sequenced for a study of T-cell reconstitution after alpha-beta-depleted transplantation in children. In the case of this clonotype: Its specificity is not known.

Using unique molecular identifiers, the investigators prepared the TCRbeta library. TCRdb reanalysed the PCR reads using MiXCR and keeps one entry per CDR3 protein. Of hundreds of thousands of distinct CDR3 sequences in the sample, 16% were seen once. Germline CDR1 reads SGHTA; CDR2 reads FQGNSA. V lost 0 bases to trimming and J lost 4 bases, with 19 bases between them. This CDR3 has 17 residues. Broader study findings: The authors attributed T-cell counts and diversity one year after transplant mostly to newly produced T cells. About two months after transplant, alpha-beta T cells reportedly came from several hundred expanded graft clones.

The sequenced sample was PBMCs, mostly from graft donor cells, obtained 360 days after TCRalphabeta/CD19-depleted stem cell transplant. The J gene is TRBJ2-7, the V gene TRBV7-2; perhaps TRBD2 as D (5 bases). This TCR derives from a boy in the first two years of life who had a stem cell transplant for Wiskott-Aldrich syndrome, so the T cells may come from the graft donor. The CDR3 sequence is CASSLASPGSGEYEQYF. The CDR3 DNA reads as TGTGCCAGCAGCTTAGCGTCCCCGGGAAGCGGAGAGTACGAGCAGTACTTC.